This is a list of T cell receptor beta chains from one sample in a study of T cells after yellow fever vaccination. TCRdb redid the calling of the 5' RACE reads with MiXCR, one entry per CDR3 protein. The table lists 310,000 or so distinct CDR3 sequences, roughly 4% of them singletons. Sample: PBMCs, taken on the day of the yellow fever booster vaccination. The receptor source for this set is a man aged 18 to 30 who received the YFV17D yellow fever vaccine. The CDR3 runs from the conserved cysteine through the conserved F or W. The D gene is left open where the match is weak. A clone size is listed for some rows: how often the clone was seen (once, few, many), or a class if it is expanded.

TRBV20-1	TRBJ2-1	many	TRBD1	CSSPDRVGDEQFF	TGCAGTTCGCCTGACAGGGTAGGCGATGAGCAGTTCTTC
TRBV20-1	TRBJ2-2	many	-	CSAPSLLTGELFF	TGCAGTGCCCCCTCGCTACTTACCGGGGAGCTGTTTTTT
TRBV20-1	TRBJ2-5	few	TRBD2	CSAMPTAGVETQYF	TGCAGTGCTATGCCAACGGCGGGAGTAGAGACCCAGTACTTC
TRBV7-2	TRBJ1-1	many	-	CASSFAGTTEAFF	TGTGCCAGCAGCTTCGCAGGGACCACTGAAGCTTTCTTT
TRBV5-1	TRBJ1-5	many	-	CASSLAGFNQPQHF	TGCGCCAGCAGCTTGGCAGGGTTTAATCAGCCCCAGCATTTT
TRBV4-3	TRBJ2-7	many	TRBD2	CASSQVWASGGPNEQYF	TGCGCCAGCAGCCAAGTGTGGGCTAGCGGGGGGCCCAACGAGCAGTACTTC
TRBV7-8	TRBJ2-2	many	-	CASSEVAGELFF	TGTGCCAGCAGCGAGGTGGCCGGGGAGCTGTTTTTT
TRBV7-6	TRBJ2-2	-	-	CASSKRDLNTGELFF	TGTGCCAGCAGCAAAAGAGATCTGAACACCGGGGAGCTGTTTTTT
TRBV7-3	TRBJ2-1	many	-	CASSPREFDEQFF	TGTGCCAGCAGTCCCCGGGAGTTCGATGAGCAGTTCTTC
TRBV20-1	TRBJ2-1	many	TRBD2	CSARTSGGNKREQFF	TGCAGTGCTCGGACTAGCGGGGGGAACAAACGTGAGCAGTTCTTC
TRBV4-1	TRBJ2-3	many	-	CASSQERQVTGTDTQYF	TGCGCCAGCAGCCAAGAGAGGCAGGTCACAGGCACAGATACGCAGTATTTT
TRBV20-1	TRBJ2-7	many	-	CSAGRTQAAYEQYF	TGCAGTGCCGGACGGACCCAAGCGGCCTACGAGCAGTACTTC
TRBV7-6	TRBJ1-4	few	TRBD1	CASSLMGRGPSNEKLFF	TGTGCCAGCAGCTTAATGGGCAGGGGGCCGTCTAATGAAAAACTGTTTTTT
TRBV28	TRBJ1-1	few	-	CASSYVETEAFF	TGTGCCAGCAGTTATGTCGAAACTGAAGCTTTCTTT
TRBV7-3	TRBJ2-6	-	TRBD1	CASSLGTGMAGANVLTF	TGTGCCAGCAGCTTAGGGACAGGGATGGCTGGGGCCAACGTCCTGACTTTC
TRBV4-3	TRBJ2-3	many	-	CASSPRGRGYTDTQYF	TGCGCCAGCAGCCCGAGGGGAAGGGGCTACACAGATACGCAGTATTTT
TRBV12-3/TRBV12-4	TRBJ1-5	few	-	CASSYTGSGQPQHF	TGTGCCAGCAGTTATACAGGGAGTGGTCAGCCCCAGCATTTT
TRBV27	TRBJ2-5	many	-	CASRGTETQYF	TGTGCCAGCAGAGGTACAGAGACCCAGTACTTC
TRBV20-1	TRBJ1-5	few	-	CSATPTGYSNQPQHF	TGCAGTGCTACCCCTACAGGGTATAGCAATCAGCCCCAGCATTTT
TRBV29-1	TRBJ2-5	many	-	CSVEDRTPGGQETQYF	TGCAGCGTTGAAGATCGAACACCCGGTGGGCAAGAGACCCAGTACTTC
TRBV29-1	TRBJ2-3	many	TRBD1	CSLGTGGGTDTQYF	TGCAGCCTGGGCACAGGGGGCGGCACAGATACGCAGTATTTT
TRBV11-2	TRBJ2-1	many	TRBD2	CASSPGTSGDEQFF	TGTGCCAGCAGCCCCGGGACTAGCGGGGATGAGCAGTTCTTC
TRBV7-9	TRBJ2-5	many	-	CASSPQGRGTQYF	TGTGCCAGCAGCCCCCAGGGCCGAGGGACCCAGTACTTC
TRBV2	TRBJ2-3	many	-	CASSQESGTDTQYF	TGTGCCAGCAGCCAGGAGTCGGGCACAGATACGCAGTATTTT
TRBV7-2	TRBJ1-2	many	-	CASMGLGQPSSNYGYTF	TGTGCCAGCATGGGCTTGGGGCAGCCGAGCTCCAACTATGGCTACACCTTC
TRBV9	TRBJ1-1	many	-	CASSVEGVRTEAFF	TGTGCCAGCAGCGTAGAAGGGGTTCGGACTGAAGCTTTCTTT
TRBV6-1	TRBJ2-3	-	TRBD2	CASSEVAGVDTQYF	TGTGCCAGCAGTGAAGTAGCGGGGGTGGATACGCAGTATTTT
TRBV7-2	TRBJ2-2	many	-	CASRLLSSSGELFF	TGTGCCAGCAGGCTCCTAAGTTCGTCCGGGGAGCTGTTTTTT
TRBV5-1	TRBJ2-5	many	TRBD2	CASSGSGAGETQYF	TGCGCCAGCAGCGGAAGCGGGGCAGGAGAGACCCAGTACTTC
TRBV6-1	TRBJ1-5	few	TRBD1	CASTKGQGGNQPQHF	TGTGCCAGCACAAAGGGACAGGGCGGCAATCAGCCCCAGCATTTT
TRBV4-1	TRBJ2-1	many	TRBD1	CASSLDRGYNEQFF	TGCGCCAGCAGCCTAGACAGGGGGTATAATGAGCAGTTCTTC
TRBV5-1	TRBJ2-2	many	-	CASSETLVNTGELFF	TGCGCCAGCAGCGAGACACTTGTGAACACCGGGGAGCTGTTTTTT
TRBV5-4	TRBJ2-7	few	TRBD1	CASSLVDRGPEQYF	TGTGCCAGCAGCTTGGTAGACAGGGGGCCCGAGCAGTACTTC
TRBV18	TRBJ2-7	many	-	CASSPTNGDEQYF	TGTGCCAGCTCACCAACGAATGGGGACGAGCAGTACTTC
TRBV4-1	TRBJ1-4	-	-	CASSSQGREGNEKLSF	TGCGCCAGCAGCTCCCAGGGAAGGGAGGGGAATGAAAAACTGTCTTTT
TRBV12-3/TRBV12-4	TRBJ2-3	many	TRBD1	CASSSGTGGPDTQYF	TGTGCCAGCAGTTCCGGGACAGGAGGCCCAGATACGCAGTATTTT
TRBV10-3	TRBJ2-1	many	TRBD2	CAIEAGGPSSYNEQFF	TGTGCCATCGAAGCGGGGGGGCCGAGCTCCTACAATGAGCAGTTCTTC
TRBV3-1	TRBJ2-3	many	-	CASSQVRSTDTQYF	TGTGCCAGCAGCCAGGTCAGAAGCACAGATACGCAGTATTTT
TRBV7-2	TRBJ1-2	few	-	CASSLDGGPYGYTF	TGTGCCAGCAGCTTAGATGGGGGCCCCTATGGCTACACCTTC
TRBV11-2	TRBJ1-1	many	-	CASSSLVGGTILAFF	TGTGCCAGCAGCTCCCTCGTAGGGGGAACTATTCTAGCTTTCTTT
TRBV5-1	TRBJ2-5	many	TRBD2	CASSPGLAGVQETQYF	TGCGCCAGCAGCCCCGGACTAGCGGGGGTTCAAGAGACCCAGTACTTC
TRBV29-1	TRBJ2-1	many	TRBD2	CSVESRRGGSWEQFF	TGCAGCGTTGAATCTCGGCGGGGGGGCTCTTGGGAGCAGTTCTTC
TRBV7-3	TRBJ2-1	few	TRBD1	CASSLDPTGIHNEQFF	TGTGCCAGCAGCTTAGATCCGACAGGGATACACAATGAGCAGTTCTTC
TRBV24-1	TRBJ2-1	-	-	CATSDGGTFPEQFF	TGTGCCACCAGTGACGGAGGGACATTCCCTGAGCAGTTCTTC
TRBV25-1	TRBJ1-5	many	-	CASSERSFNQPQHF	TGTGCCAGCAGTGAACGAAGCTTTAATCAGCCCCAGCATTTT
TRBV4-2	TRBJ2-4	many	-	CASSQDGTENIQYF	TGTGCCAGCAGCCAAGATGGGACCGAAAACATTCAGTACTTC
TRBV5-1	TRBJ1-1	many	-	CASTTTGSGTEAFF	TGCGCCAGCACAACAACAGGGTCAGGGACTGAAGCTTTCTTT
TRBV20-1	TRBJ2-2	many	-	CSASEGRDTGELFF	TGCAGTGCTAGTGAGGGACGGGACACCGGGGAGCTGTTTTTT
TRBV4-3	TRBJ2-3	few	TRBD2	CASSQDPAGGQFRGVTDTQYF	TGCGCCAGCAGCCAAGATCCAGCGGGGGGGCAATTTCGGGGAGTGACAGATACGCAGTATTTT
TRBV20-1	TRBJ2-2	many	TRBD1	CSADRVDTGELFF	TGCAGTGCTGACAGGGTAGACACCGGGGAGCTGTTTTTT
TRBV5-6	TRBJ1-4	few	-	CASNLWANEKLFF	TGTGCCAGCAACCTTTGGGCTAATGAAAAACTGTTTTTT
TRBV20-1	TRBJ1-1	many	TRBD1	CSARGTGPMVTEAFF	TGCAGTGCTAGAGGGACAGGGCCGATGGTCACTGAAGCTTTCTTT
TRBV29-1	TRBJ2-1	few	-	CSVASSPSSYNEQFF	TGCAGCGTTGCCTCTAGCCCGAGCTCCTACAATGAGCAGTTCTTC
TRBV3-1	TRBJ2-3	few	-	CASSQGWPPPPDTQYF	TGTGCCAGCAGCCAAGGGTGGCCCCCTCCCCCAGATACGCAGTATTTT
TRBV5-1	TRBJ2-7	many	-	CASSSSGTSTYEQYF	TGCGCCAGCAGCTCATCCGGGACGTCAACCTACGAGCAGTACTTC
TRBV4-2	TRBJ2-7	-	-	CASSPGTESSYEQYF	TGTGCCAGCAGCCCGGGGACCGAGAGCTCCTACGAGCAGTACTTC
TRBV6-4	TRBJ2-3	many	TRBD2	CASSDEAGGTDTQYF	TGTGCCAGCAGTGACGAAGCGGGGGGCACAGATACGCAGTATTTT
TRBV5-1	TRBJ2-2	many	-	CASSSGGTANTGELFF	TGCGCCAGCAGCTCTGGCGGGACGGCGAACACCGGGGAGCTGTTTTTT
TRBV6-2/TRBV6-3	TRBJ1-1	many	-	CAGSGPQGDGVNTEAFF	TGTGCCGGCTCCGGACCTCAGGGAGATGGGGTGAACACTGAAGCTTTCTTT
TRBV27	TRBJ2-1	few	TRBD2	CASERGLAGGGEQFF	TGTGCCAGTGAAAGGGGACTAGCGGGGGGTGGGGAGCAGTTCTTC